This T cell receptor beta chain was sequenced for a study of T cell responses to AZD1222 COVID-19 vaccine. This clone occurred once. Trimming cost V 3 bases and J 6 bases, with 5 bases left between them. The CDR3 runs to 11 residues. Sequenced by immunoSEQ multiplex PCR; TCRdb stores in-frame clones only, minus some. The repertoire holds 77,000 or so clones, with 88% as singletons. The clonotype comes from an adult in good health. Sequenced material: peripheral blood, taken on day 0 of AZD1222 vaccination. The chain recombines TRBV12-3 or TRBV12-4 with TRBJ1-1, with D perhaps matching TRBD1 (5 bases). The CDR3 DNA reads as TGTGCCAGCAGTTTGGGGCCTGAAGCTTTCTTT. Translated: CASSLGPEAFF.